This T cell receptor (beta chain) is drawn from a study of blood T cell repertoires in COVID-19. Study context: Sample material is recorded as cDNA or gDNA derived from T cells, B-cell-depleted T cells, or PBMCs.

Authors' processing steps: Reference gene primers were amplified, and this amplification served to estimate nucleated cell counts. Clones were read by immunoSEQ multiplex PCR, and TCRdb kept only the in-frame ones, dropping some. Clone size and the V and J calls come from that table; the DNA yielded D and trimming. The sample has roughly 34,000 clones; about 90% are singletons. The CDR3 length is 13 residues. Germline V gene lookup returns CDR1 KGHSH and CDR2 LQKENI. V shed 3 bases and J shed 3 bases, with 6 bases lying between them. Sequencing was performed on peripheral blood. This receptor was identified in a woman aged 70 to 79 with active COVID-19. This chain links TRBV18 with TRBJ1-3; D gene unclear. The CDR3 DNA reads TGTGCCAGCTCACCGGCAATTGGAAACACCATATATTTT. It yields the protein CASSPAIGNTIYF.